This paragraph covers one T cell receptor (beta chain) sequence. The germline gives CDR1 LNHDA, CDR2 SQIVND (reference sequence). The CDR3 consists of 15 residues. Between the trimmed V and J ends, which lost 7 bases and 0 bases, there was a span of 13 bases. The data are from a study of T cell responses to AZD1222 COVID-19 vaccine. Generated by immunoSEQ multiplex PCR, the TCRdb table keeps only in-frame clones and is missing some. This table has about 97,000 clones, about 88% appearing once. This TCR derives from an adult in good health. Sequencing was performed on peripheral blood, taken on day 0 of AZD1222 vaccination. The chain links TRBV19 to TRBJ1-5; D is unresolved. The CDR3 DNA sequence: TGTGCCAGTACTCTCTTGGGCCATAGCAATCAGCCCCAGCATTTT. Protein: CASTLLGHSNQPQHF.